These 8 T cell receptor beta chains share one sample of origin, sequenced in a study of shared T cell receptors in the human thymus. This table comes from immunoSEQ multiplex PCR, and its TCRdb copy is limited to in-frame clones, with some not included. The sample has hundreds of thousands of clones; more than 70% are singletons. Another study also made use of these data, one on human thymus T cells.

Sample: thymocytes. These TCRs come from a boy under three years old with a congenital heart defect.

The rearrangement links TRBV9 to TRBJ1-1; TRBD1 might be the D (6 bases). This CDR3 region has 13 residues. V was cut by 4 bases and J by 0 bases, with 7 bases left in between. Germline V gene lookup returns CDR1 SGDLS and CDR2 YYNGEE. This CDR3 is CASSQGLNTEAFF. The CDR3 DNA sequence: TGTGCCAGCAGCCAGGGGCTGAACACTGAAGCTTTCTTT. The full variable domain, rest sourced from reference TRBV9 and TRBJ1-1, is DSGVTQTPKHLITATGQRVTLRCSPRSGDLSVYWYQQSLDQGLQFLIQYYNGEERAKGNILERFSAQQFPDLHSELNLSSLELGDSALYFCASSQGLNTEAFFGQGTRLTVV.

Worth noting for this clone: The same CDR3 arises from other DNA sequences in this sample as well. The chain has TRBV20-1 and TRBJ2-7, with a tentative D call TRBD1 (6 bases). CDR3 length: 10 residues. V was pared by 6 bases and J by 4 bases, with 7 bases between. Germline values: CDR1 DFQATT, CDR2 SNEGSKA (reference sequence). Written as DNA, the CDR3 is TGCAGTGCCACAGGGTACGAGCAGTACTTC. This gives the protein CSATGYEQYF.

The V call is TRBV27, the J call TRBJ2-1; TRBD1 matches at 8 bases. Germline CDR1 is MNHEY and CDR2 is SMNVEV (reference sequence). V shed 7 bases and J 5 bases; nucleotides not matched to a gene: 7. This CDR3 region has 14 residues. The CDR3 sequence is CASKGQGSNNEQFF. DNA of the CDR3: TGTGCCAGCAAAGGACAGGGTTCAAACAATGAGCAGTTCTTC.

This chain joins TRBV10-3 and TRBJ1-1, with D perhaps matching TRBD1 (6 bases). Germline CDR1 and CDR2: ENHRY and SYGVKD. Trimming stripped 3 bases from V and 2 bases from J, with 16 bases between. The CDR3 runs 16 residues. Written as DNA, the CDR3 is TGTGCCATCAGTGATGGAGGAGGCAGGGGAAACACTGAAGCTTTCTTT. Its translation: CAISDGGGRGNTEAFF.

Only one count was recorded for this clone. The V call is TRBV18, the J call TRBJ2-7; the D gene is possibly TRBD1 (5 bases). Between the trimmed V and J ends, which lost 4 bases and 4 bases, there was a span of 14 bases. The CDR3 extends over 14 amino acids. Germline CDR1 reads KGHSH; CDR2 reads LQKENI. The CDR3, as DNA: TGTGCCAGCTCACGAGACAGAAACCCTTACGAGCAGTACTTC. Amino acid sequence: CASSRDRNPYEQYF.

The chain combines TRBV27 with TRBJ1-1, with a tentative D call TRBD1 (5 bases). Trimming removed 6 bases at V and 6 bases at J, with 17 bases between. This CDR3 region has 14 residues. Germline CDR1 MNHEY, CDR2 SMNVEV (reference sequence). Here the CDR3 reads CASRSRGASAEAFF. The DNA for the CDR3 is TGTGCCAGCAGATCGCGCGGGGCCTCAGCTGAAGCTTTCTTT.

J is TRBJ2-3 and V is TRBV7-2, with 9 nucleotides matching TRBD1. V gave up 6 bases and J gave up 8 bases; unmatched junction bases: 15. The CDR3 extends over 16 amino acids. The germline gives CDR1 SGHTA, CDR2 FQGNSA. The CDR3: CASSPDRGPAHGTQYF. The CDR3 nucleotides read TGTGCCAGCAGTCCGGACAGGGGTCCTGCTCACGGTACGCAGTATTTT. Combining the CDR3 with reference TRBV7-2 and TRBJ2-3 gives the whole variable domain GAGVSQSPSNKVTEKGKDVELRCDPISGHTALYWYRQSLGQGLEFLIYFQGNSAPDKSGLPSDRFSAERTGGSVSTLTIQRTQQEDSAVYLCASSPDRGPAHGTQYFGPGTRLTVL.

CDR3 protein: CSVPEGIGVNYGYTF. DNA for the CDR3: TGCAGCGTACCCGAGGGTATAGGCGTAAACTATGGCTACACCTTC. V is TRBV29-1 and J is TRBJ1-2; D is ambiguous. There are 15 residues in the CDR3. Germline V lookup: CDR1 SQVTM, CDR2 ANQGSEA. V was pared by 6 bases and J by 2 bases, with 19 bases between.